This T cell receptor (beta chain) stems from a study of graft-versus-host responses after intestinal transplantation. Study information: Isolated intestinal, liver-intestinal, or multivisceral transplants had been given to the recipients. All of the recipients had induction that used anti-thymocyte globulin, then tacrolimus and steroids for approximately 3 years. Study observations and caveats: Within the allografts of patients who had graft-donor T cell macrochimerism, graft-versus-host to host-versus-graft clonal ratios were high. There were GvH clones found in recipient marrow, and some of them appeared first in ileum or blood.

Only a few counts were recorded for this clone. Its antigen is still unknown. The method was immunoSEQ multiplex PCR; TCRdb's version includes in-frame clones alone and lacks a portion of them. The data contain tens of thousands of clones, around 87% of them singletons. Germline V gives CDR1 MDHEN, CDR2 SYDVKM. This CDR3 has 16 residues. J gave up 1 base and V 5 bases, and 10 bases lay outside the gene matches. The V gene is TRBV28, the J gene TRBJ2-5, with TRBD1 matching over 7 bases. The sample here was unstimulated CD8+ T cells sorted from spleen or lymph node cells, taken before transplant. The TCR comes from a human donor who was the organ donor for an intestinal transplant. The CDR3 loop reads CASSPTDRPLQETQYF. CDR3 DNA: TGTGCCAGCAGTCCTACGGACAGGCCCCTCCAAGAGACCCAGTACTTC.